A selection of T cell receptor beta chains follows, all from one sample in a study of cytotoxic CD8 clonotypes in ibrutinib-treated CLL. The method was immunoSEQ multiplex PCR; TCRdb's version includes in-frame clones alone and lacks a portion of them. The repertoire holds over 95,000 clones, with 58% as singletons. The sample was PBMCs, taken after 24 months of ibrutinib treatment. The receptors shown here come from a human donor with chronic lymphocytic leukemia. Each CDR3 is given with its conserved first and last residue. Each record gives: clone size, J gene, V gene, D gene, CDR3 DNA, CDR3 protein. A D gene is named only where the DNA matches it firmly. Not all rows give a size; the values are once, few, many and, for expanded clones, a class.

clone_size: few; j_call: TRBJ2-7; v_call: TRBV29-1; d_call: TRBD2; cdr3_nt: TGCAGCGTTACCTATACTGGGACTACCTACGAGCAGTACTTC; cdr3_aa: CSVTYTGTTYEQYF
clone_size: many; j_call: TRBJ1-1; v_call: TRBV11-2; d_call: .; cdr3_nt: TGTGCCAGCAGCTTAAAGGGGTCATGGGCTGAAGCTTTCTTT; cdr3_aa: CASSLKGSWAEAFF
clone_size: .; j_call: TRBJ2-3; v_call: TRBV4-1; d_call: TRBD2; cdr3_nt: TGCGCCAGCAGCCAACTTAGCGGGGGCCCGCAAAGCACAGATACGCAGTATTTT; cdr3_aa: CASSQLSGGPQSTDTQYF
clone_size: .; j_call: TRBJ1-4; v_call: TRBV30; d_call: .; cdr3_nt: TGTGCCTGGAGTGTACAGGGAGCAACTAATGAAAAACTGTTTTTT; cdr3_aa: CAWSVQGATNEKLFF
clone_size: once; j_call: TRBJ1-3; v_call: TRBV5-5; d_call: .; cdr3_nt: TGTGCCAGCAGACCCACAGGGACGGGAAACACCATATATTTT; cdr3_aa: CASRPTGTGNTIYF
clone_size: .; j_call: TRBJ2-1; v_call: TRBV7-3; d_call: .; cdr3_nt: TGTGCCAGCAGCCCCGGGGGGGACAGGATCAATGAGCAGTTCTTC; cdr3_aa: CASSPGGDRINEQFF
clone_size: .; j_call: TRBJ1-2; v_call: TRBV6-5; d_call: TRBD1; cdr3_nt: TGTGCCAGCAGTTACGCCGACAGGGCCTATGGCTACACCTTC; cdr3_aa: CASSYADRAYGYTF
clone_size: .; j_call: TRBJ1-3; v_call: TRBV5-6; d_call: .; cdr3_nt: TGTGCCAGCAGCTTCCAAAGATCCTCTGGAAACACCATATATTTT; cdr3_aa: CASSFQRSSGNTIYF
clone_size: few; j_call: TRBJ1-3; v_call: TRBV30; d_call: .; cdr3_nt: TGTGCCTGGAGTGTACGGCGGGCGCGGGACAACTCTGGAAACACCATATATTTT; cdr3_aa: CAWSVRRARDNSGNTIYF
clone_size: few; j_call: TRBJ1-2; v_call: TRBV2; d_call: .; cdr3_nt: TGTGCCAGCAGCCCTGTGGGGGACAACTATGGCTACACCTTC; cdr3_aa: CASSPVGDNYGYTF
clone_size: .; j_call: TRBJ1-2; v_call: TRBV16; d_call: .; cdr3_nt: TGTGCCAGCAGCCAATGGCCCGGACAGAACTATGGCTACACCTTC; cdr3_aa: CASSQWPGQNYGYTF
clone_size: .; j_call: TRBJ2-7; v_call: TRBV5-6; d_call: TRBD1; cdr3_nt: TGTGCCAGCAGCTGGGACAGGGGCTACGAGCAGTACTTC; cdr3_aa: CASSWDRGYEQYF
clone_size: .; j_call: TRBJ2-7; v_call: TRBV19; d_call: .; cdr3_nt: TGTGCCAGTAGTCCCAGGGCGGACAAAATCTACGAGCAGTACTTC; cdr3_aa: CASSPRADKIYEQYF
clone_size: once; j_call: TRBJ2-5; v_call: TRBV9; d_call: .; cdr3_nt: TGTGCCAGCAGCGTAGGGGTAGGGGGAAAGGAGACCCAGTACTTC; cdr3_aa: CASSVGVGGKETQYF
clone_size: few; j_call: TRBJ2-4; v_call: TRBV7-2; d_call: .; cdr3_nt: TGTGCCAGCAGCTTACAGAGGGAGAGCATTCAGTACTTC; cdr3_aa: CASSLQRESIQYF
clone_size: .; j_call: TRBJ2-5; v_call: TRBV7-7; d_call: .; cdr3_nt: TGTGCTAGCAGCTTATTGGGATTACAAGAGACCCAGTACTTC; cdr3_aa: CASSLLGLQETQYF
clone_size: .; j_call: TRBJ2-6; v_call: TRBV30; d_call: .; cdr3_nt: TGTGCCTGGGACCAGGGTGTCGGGGCCAACGTCCTGACTTTC; cdr3_aa: CAWDQGVGANVLTF
clone_size: .; j_call: TRBJ1-1; v_call: TRBV18; d_call: TRBD1; cdr3_nt: TGTGCCAGCTCAGACAGGGGCGCAAACACTGAAGCTTTCTTT; cdr3_aa: CASSDRGANTEAFF